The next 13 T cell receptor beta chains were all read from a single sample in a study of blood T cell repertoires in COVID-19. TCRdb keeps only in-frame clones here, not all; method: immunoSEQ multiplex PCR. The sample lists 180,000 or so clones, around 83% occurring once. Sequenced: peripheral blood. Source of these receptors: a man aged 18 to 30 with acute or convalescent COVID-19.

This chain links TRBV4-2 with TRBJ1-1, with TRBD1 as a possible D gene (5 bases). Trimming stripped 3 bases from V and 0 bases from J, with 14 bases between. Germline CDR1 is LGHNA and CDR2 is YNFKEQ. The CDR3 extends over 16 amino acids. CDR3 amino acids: CASSHRIGGMNTEAFF. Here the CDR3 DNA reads TGTGCCAGCAGCCACCGTATCGGGGGGATGAACACTGAAGCTTTCTTT.

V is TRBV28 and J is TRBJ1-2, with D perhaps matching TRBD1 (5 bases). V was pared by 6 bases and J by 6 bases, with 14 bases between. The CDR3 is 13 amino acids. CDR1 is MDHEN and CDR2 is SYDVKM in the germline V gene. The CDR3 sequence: CASRADSYHGYTF. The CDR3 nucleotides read TGTGCCAGCAGAGCCGACAGCTACCATGGCTACACCTTC.

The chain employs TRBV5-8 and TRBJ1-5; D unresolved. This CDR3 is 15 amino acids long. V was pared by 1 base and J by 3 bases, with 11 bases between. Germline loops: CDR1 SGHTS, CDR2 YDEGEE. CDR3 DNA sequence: TGTGCCAGCAGCTTGAATTGGGCAGACAATCAGCCCCAGCATTTT. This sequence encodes CASSLNWADNQPQHF.

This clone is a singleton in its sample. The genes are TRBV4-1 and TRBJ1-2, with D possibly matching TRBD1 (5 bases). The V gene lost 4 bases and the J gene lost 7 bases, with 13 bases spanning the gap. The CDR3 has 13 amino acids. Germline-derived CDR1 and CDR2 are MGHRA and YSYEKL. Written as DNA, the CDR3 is TGCGCCAGCAGCCCCCGGTCGGGGGTTGGCTACACCTTC. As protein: CASSPRSGVGYTF.

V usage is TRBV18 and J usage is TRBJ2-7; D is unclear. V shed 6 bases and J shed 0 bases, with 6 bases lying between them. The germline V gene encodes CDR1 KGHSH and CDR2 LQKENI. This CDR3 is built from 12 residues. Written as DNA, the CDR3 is TGTGCCAGCTCGTCAGACTCCTACGAGCAGTACTTC. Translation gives CASSSDSYEQYF. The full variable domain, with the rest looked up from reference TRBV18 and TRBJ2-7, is NAGVMQNPRHLVRRRGQEARLRCSPMKGHSHVYWYRQLPEEGLKFMVYLQKENIIDESGMPKERFSAEFPKEGPSILRIQQVVRGDSAAYFCASSSDSYEQYFGPGTRLTVT.

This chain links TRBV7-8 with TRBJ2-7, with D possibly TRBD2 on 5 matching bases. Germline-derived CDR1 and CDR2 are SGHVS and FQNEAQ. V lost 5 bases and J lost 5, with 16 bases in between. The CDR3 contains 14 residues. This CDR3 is CASSPPEGWDEQYF. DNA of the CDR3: TGTGCCAGCAGCCCCCCAGAGGGTTGGGACGAGCAGTACTTC.

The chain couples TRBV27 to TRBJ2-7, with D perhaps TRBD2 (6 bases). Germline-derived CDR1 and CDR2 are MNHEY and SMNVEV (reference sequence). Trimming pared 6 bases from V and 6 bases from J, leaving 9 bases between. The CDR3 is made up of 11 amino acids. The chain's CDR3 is CASRGGGEQYV. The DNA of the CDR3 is TGTGCCAGCAGGGGGGGAGGCGAGCAGTACGTC.

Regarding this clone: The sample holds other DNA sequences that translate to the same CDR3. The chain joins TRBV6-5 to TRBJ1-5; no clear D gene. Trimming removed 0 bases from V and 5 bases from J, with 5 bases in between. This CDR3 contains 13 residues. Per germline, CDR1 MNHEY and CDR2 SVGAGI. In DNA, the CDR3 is TGTGCCAGCAGTTACTCCCGGGATCAGCCCCAGCATTTT. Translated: CASSYSRDQPQHF.

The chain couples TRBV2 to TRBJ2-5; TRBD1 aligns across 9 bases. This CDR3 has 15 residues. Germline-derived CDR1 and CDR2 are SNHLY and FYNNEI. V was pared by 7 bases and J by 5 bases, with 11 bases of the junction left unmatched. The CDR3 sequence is CASKPTGGVGETQYF. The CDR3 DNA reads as TGTGCCAGCAAACCGACAGGGGGAGTCGGGGAGACCCAGTACTTC.

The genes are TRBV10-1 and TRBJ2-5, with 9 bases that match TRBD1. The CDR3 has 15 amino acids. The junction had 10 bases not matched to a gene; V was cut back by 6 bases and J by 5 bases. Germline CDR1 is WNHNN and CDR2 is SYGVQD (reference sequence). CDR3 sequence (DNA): TGCGCCAGCAGCCCAACGGACAGGGGCTTGGAGACCCAGTACTTC. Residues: CASSPTDRGLETQYF.

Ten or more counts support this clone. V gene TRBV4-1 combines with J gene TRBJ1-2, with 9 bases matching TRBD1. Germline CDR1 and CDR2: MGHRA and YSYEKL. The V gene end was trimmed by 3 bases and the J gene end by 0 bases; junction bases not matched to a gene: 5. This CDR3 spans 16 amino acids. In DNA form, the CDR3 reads TGCGCCAGCAGCCAGGCTGGGACAGGGTCTAACTATGGCTACACCTTC. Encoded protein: CASSQAGTGSNYGYTF.

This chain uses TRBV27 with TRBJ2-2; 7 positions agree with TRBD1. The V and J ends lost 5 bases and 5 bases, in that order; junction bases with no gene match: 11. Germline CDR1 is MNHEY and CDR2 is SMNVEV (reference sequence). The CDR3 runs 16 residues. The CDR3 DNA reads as TGTGCCAGCAGTCCCCGGCCAGGGGGTATAACCGGGGAGCTGTTTTTT. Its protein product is CASSPRPGGITGELFF.

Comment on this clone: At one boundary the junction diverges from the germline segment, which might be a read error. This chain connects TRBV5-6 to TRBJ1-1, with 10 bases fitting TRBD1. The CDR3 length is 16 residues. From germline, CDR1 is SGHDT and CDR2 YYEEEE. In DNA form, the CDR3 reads TGTGCCAGCACCTTGGGCCGACAGGGGGCTTACACTGAAGCTTTCTTT. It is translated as CASTLGRQGAYTEAFF.